This T cell receptor (beta chain) stems from a study of beta chain features in type 1 diabetes. Study-wide results and limits: VDJ junctions in type 1 diabetes patients carried more deletions and fewer insertions. For Type 1 diabetes patients, all four CD4+ subsets carried TCRB CDR3s that were moderately but significantly shorter.

Since all of the isolated RNA was reverse transcribed, expressed TCRB transcripts were what got sequenced. An average of about 3.4 million reads was obtained for naive, central memory and regulatory T cell samples. Libraries were prepared by immunoSEQ multiplex PCR; TCRdb keeps only in-frame clonotypes and omits some of them. Of hundreds of thousands of clones in the sample, roughly 15% were seen once. Germline V lookup: CDR1 SGHVS, CDR2 FNYEAQ. Trimming cost V 5 bases and J 3 bases; bases outside gene matches: 5. This CDR3 comprises 15 residues. This clone was seen a few times. The target antigen is unknown.

This sequence originates from a man aged 18 to 30 in good health. The sample comprised naive CD4+ T cells from blood. This rearrangement joins TRBV7-6 to TRBJ2-2; 8 nucleotides line up with TRBD1. The CDR3 DNA follows: TGTGCCAGCAGCCCCGGGACAGGAGACACCGGGGAGCTGTTTTTT. Protein: CASSPGTGDTGELFF. The complete variable domain, with remaining parts taken from reference TRBV7-6 and TRBJ2-2, reads GAGVSQSPRYKVTKRGQDVALRCDPISGHVSLYWYRQALGQGPEFLTYFNYEAQQDKSGLPNDRFSAERPEGSISTLTIQRTEQRDSAMYRCASSPGTGDTGELFFGEGSRLTVL.